These 15 T cell receptor beta chains came from one sample sequenced in a study of blood T cell repertoires in COVID-19. Clones were sequenced by immunoSEQ multiplex PCR, and TCRdb holds only the in-frame ones, with some missing. The data show 250,000 to 300,000 clones, more than 85% seen once. The sequencing sample was made of PBMCs or T cells enriched from blood (not recorded which). Every receptor here comes from a middle-aged man who had recovered from COVID-19.

In this sample, this clone turned up once. The CDR3 region has the DNA TGCGCCAGCAGCTCCGGACAGGGGAAGGGCTATGGCTACACCTTC. Protein product: CASSSGQGKGYGYTF. The V call is TRBV5-1, the J call TRBJ1-2; 9 nucleotides line up with TRBD1. Germline V CDR1 and CDR2: SGHRS, YFSETQ. V shed 3 bases, J shed 4 bases, and the junction held 7 bases outside the gene matches. The CDR3 loop spans 15 amino acids.

The chain is built from TRBV7-3 and TRBJ2-5; 15 bases are shared with TRBD2. Looked up from germline, CDR1 is SGHTA and CDR2 is FQGTGA. V was pared by 5 bases and J by 2 bases, with 9 bases of the junction left unmatched. This CDR3 comprises 18 residues. The CDR3 protein is CASSAGTSGGPGQETQYF. In nucleotides, the CDR3 is TGTGCCAGCAGCGCCGGGACTAGCGGGGGGCCGGGGCAAGAGACCCAGTACTTC.

CDR3 DNA: TGTGCCAGCAGTCTACAGGGGGCAACTGGAAACACCATATATTTT. This codes for CASSLQGATGNTIYF. The chain uses TRBV7-8 and TRBJ1-3; 9 bases are a match to TRBD1. V was clipped by 6 bases and J by 2 bases; unmatched bases: 5. Germline CDR1 SGHVS, CDR2 FQNEAQ. This CDR3 is 15 amino acids long.

The J gene is TRBJ2-1, the V gene TRBV27; 12 bases match TRBD1. This CDR3 has 15 residues. Germline V gene lookup returns CDR1 MNHEY and CDR2 SMNVEV (reference sequence). Trimming took 4 bases from V and 7 from J; bases not matched to a gene: 5. As DNA, the CDR3 is TGTGCCAGCAGTTGGTCGGGACAGGGGGCAAATGAGCAGTTCTTC. Translated: CASSWSGQGANEQFF.

V usage is TRBV9 and J usage is TRBJ2-1; D might be TRBD2 (6 bases). Germline V CDR1 and CDR2: SGDLS, YYNGEE. The V gene lost 4 bases and the J gene lost 2 bases, with 13 bases spanning the gap. The CDR3 extends over 15 amino acids. CDR3 sequence reads: CASSPLASAYNEQFF. In DNA, the CDR3 is TGTGCCAGCAGCCCCCTCGCTAGCGCCTACAATGAGCAGTTCTTC.

The rearrangement joins TRBV11-3 to TRBJ2-7; 8 nucleotides line up with TRBD1. CDR3 length equals 14 residues. Trimming cost V 1 base and J 1 base; bases outside gene matches: 0. From germline, CDR1 is SGHNT and CDR2 YENEEA. CDR3 DNA: TGTGCCAGCAGCTTAGGGGACAGGTCCTACGAGCAGTACTTC. Translation: CASSLGDRSYEQYF.

The table lists this clone with a few counts. J is TRBJ2-7 and V is TRBV7-3, with 9 nucleotides matching TRBD2. V shed 5 bases and J 1 base; nucleotides not matched to a gene: 3. This CDR3 spans 14 amino acids. Per the germline V gene, CDR1 is SGHTA and CDR2 is FQGTGA. In DNA, the CDR3 is TGTGCCAGCAGCATTAGCGGGAGTTCCTACGAGCAGTACTTC. This gives the protein CASSISGSSYEQYF. Based on the CDR3 plus reference TRBV7-3 and TRBJ2-7, the full variable domain is GAGVSQTPSNKVTEKGKYVELRCDPISGHTALYWYRQSLGQGPEFLIYFQGTGAADDSGLPNDRFFAVRPEGSVSTLKIQRTERGDSAVYLCASSISGSSYEQYFGPGTRLTVT.

Note on this clone: Other DNA sequences in the same sample also yield this CDR3. V usage is TRBV7-8 and J usage is TRBJ2-7; 10 bases line up with TRBD2. V was clipped by 1 base and J by 1 base; unmatched bases: 1. The CDR3 spans 15 residues. Germline V gives CDR1 SGHVS, CDR2 FQNEAQ. The CDR3 spells CASSLVAGGSYEQYF. DNA for the CDR3: TGTGCCAGCAGCTTAGTAGCGGGGGGTTCCTACGAGCAGTACTTC.

The chain carries TRBV7-2 and TRBJ2-3, with D possibly being TRBD1 (5 bases). The V gene's germline CDR1 is SGHTA and CDR2 FQGNSA. This CDR3 has 15 amino acids. V was cut by 3 bases and J by 0 bases, with 10 bases left in between. CDR3 sequence: CASSFQGSSTDTQYF. DNA of the CDR3: TGTGCCAGCAGCTTTCAGGGTTCCAGCACAGATACGCAGTATTTT.

CDR3 in DNA: TGTGCCAGCAGCACGGGAGCAAGCAATCAGCCCCAGCATTTT. Protein: CASSTGASNQPQHF. The chain joins TRBV7-8 to TRBJ1-5; D is undetermined. The germline CDR1 and CDR2 sequences are SGHVS and FQNEAQ. This CDR3 spans 14 amino acids. The germline V and J ends were trimmed by 5 bases and 1 base, with 9 bases remaining between them.

The rearrangement joins TRBV2 to TRBJ1-1; D is ambiguous. Per germline, CDR1 SNHLY and CDR2 FYNNEI. The germline V and J ends were trimmed by 6 bases and 1 base, with 9 bases remaining between them. This CDR3 has 13 amino acids. CDR3 DNA: TGTGCCAGCAGCAACGACAAGAACACTGAAGCTTTCTTT. This encodes CASSNDKNTEAFF.

This rearrangement joins TRBV30 to TRBJ2-1, with 8 bases lining up with TRBD2. There are 14 residues in the CDR3. V trimming: 5 bases; J trimming: 5 bases; junction bases outside the gene matches: 8. Germline V gene data show CDR1 as GTSNPN and CDR2 as SVGIG (reference sequence). Here the CDR3 DNA reads TGTGCCTGGGGGTATAGCGGGGCAAACAATGAGCAGTTCTTC. Its translation is CAWGYSGANNEQFF.

This clone is a singleton in its sample. The rearrangement uses TRBV30 and TRBJ1-5; possible D gene TRBD1, 6 bases. V lost 4 bases and J lost 0, with 13 bases in between. The CDR3 is 15 residues long. Germline V lookup: CDR1 GTSNPN, CDR2 SVGIG (reference sequence). The chain's CDR3 is CAWTPGGHSNQPQHF. The CDR3 DNA reads as TGTGCCTGGACCCCGGGGGGACATAGCAATCAGCCCCAGCATTTT.

The chain combines TRBV10-3 with TRBJ2-7, with a possible D match to TRBD2 (6 bases). Trimming removed 0 bases from V and 9 bases from J, with 15 bases in between. This CDR3 has 14 residues. Germline V gene data show CDR1 as ENHRY and CDR2 as SYGVKD. This chain's CDR3 is CAISESGIPEGQYF. CDR3 sequence (DNA): TGTGCCATCAGTGAGTCCGGGATCCCGGAGGGGCAGTACTTC.

This CDR3 reads CASTDSRFNYEQYF. In nucleotides, the CDR3 is TGCGCCAGCACTGACAGTCGGTTTAACTACGAGCAGTACTTC. The chain recombines TRBV5-1 with TRBJ2-7, with D maybe TRBD1 (5 bases). CDR1 SGHRS and CDR2 YFSETQ come from the germline V gene. This CDR3 contains 14 residues. Trimming removed 6 bases at V and 3 bases at J, with 16 bases between.